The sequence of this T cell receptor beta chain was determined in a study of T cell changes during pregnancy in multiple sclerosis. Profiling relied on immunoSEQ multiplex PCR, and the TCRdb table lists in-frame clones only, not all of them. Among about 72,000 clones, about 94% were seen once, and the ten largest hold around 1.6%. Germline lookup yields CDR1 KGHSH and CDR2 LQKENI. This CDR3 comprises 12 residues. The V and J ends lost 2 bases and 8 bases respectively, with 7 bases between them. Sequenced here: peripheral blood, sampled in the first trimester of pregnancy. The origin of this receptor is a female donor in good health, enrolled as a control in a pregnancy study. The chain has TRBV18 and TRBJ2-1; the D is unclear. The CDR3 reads CASSPYLYEQFF. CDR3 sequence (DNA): TGTGCCAGCTCACCATATTTGTATGAGCAGTTCTTC.